Below are 18 T cell receptor beta chains sequenced from a single sample in a study of control samples from healthy donors and cancer patients. Assay used: immunoSEQ multiplex PCR; TCRdb lists only in-frame clones, some missing. The table lists under 200,000 clones, approximately 94% of them singletons. The sequencing sample was made of PBMCs. These receptors originate from a man aged 60-69 years with colorectal cancer.

V usage is TRBV28 and J usage is TRBJ1-2, with D unresolved. CDR1 is MDHEN, CDR2 SYDVKM, per germline. Trimming stripped 3 bases from V and 9 bases from J, with 8 bases between. This CDR3 is 11 amino acids long. Here the CDR3 reads CASSLVRSYTF. For the CDR3, the DNA is TGTGCCAGCAGTTTGGTCAGAAGCTACACCTTC.

The chain is built from TRBV5-5 and TRBJ2-7, with 11 bases aligning to TRBD1. Germline values: CDR1 SGHKS, CDR2 YYEKEE (reference sequence). The CDR3 loop spans 15 amino acids. V was pared by 6 bases and J by 5 bases, with 10 bases of the junction left unmatched. CDR3 DNA sequence: TGTGCCAGCATCTCCGTCGGACAGGGGGCCCACGAGCAGTACTTC. It codes for CASISVGQGAHEQYF.

The V and J genes are TRBV4-3 and TRBJ2-5; tentative D call: TRBD1 (5 bases). CDR1 LGHNA and CDR2 YSLEER come from the germline V gene. CDR3 size: 16 residues. Trimming removed 0 bases from V and 5 bases from J, with 16 bases in between. CDR3 sequence reads: CASSQDVGRAEETQYF. DNA for the CDR3: TGCGCCAGCAGCCAAGATGTGGGCAGGGCGGAGGAGACCCAGTACTTC.

This clone was observed a few times. This chain connects TRBV4-1 to TRBJ2-2, with 10 nucleotides matching TRBD2. There are 15 residues in the CDR3. Trimming removed 10 bases from V and 7 bases from J; junction bases left unmatched: 12. Germline V lookup: CDR1 MGHRA, CDR2 YSYEKL. The CDR3 DNA follows: TGCGCCACCCCTTGGCTAGCGGGGGAAGTCGGGGAGCTGTTTTTT. Residues: CATPWLAGEVGELFF.

The chain combines TRBV5-4 with TRBJ2-3, with D perhaps matching TRBD2 (6 bases). The germline gives CDR1 SGHNT, CDR2 YYREEE (reference sequence). The V and J ends lost 4 bases and 1 base respectively, with 10 bases between them. This CDR3 has 14 amino acids. As DNA, the CDR3 is TGTGCCAGCAGCAGGGACTCAGGCACAGATACGCAGTATTTT. Protein: CASSRDSGTDTQYF.

V is TRBV9 and J is TRBJ1-3, with D tentatively TRBD1 (5 bases). This CDR3 spans 14 amino acids. With 3 bases removed from V and 2 bases from J, the gap between germline ends came to 9 bases. The germline V gene has CDR1 SGDLS and CDR2 YYNGEE. CDR3 bases: TGTGCCAGCAGCGGTCAGGGAACTGGAAACACCATATATTTT. Encoded protein: CASSGQGTGNTIYF. Variable domain in full (rest from reference TRBV9 and TRBJ1-3): DSGVTQTPKHLITATGQRVTLRCSPRSGDLSVYWYQQSLDQGLQFLIQYYNGEERAKGNILERFSAQQFPDLHSELNLSSLELGDSALYFCASSGQGTGNTIYFGEGSWLTVV.

The chain couples TRBV27 to TRBJ1-1, with TRBD1 as a possible D gene (5 bases). The ends were cut back, 4 bases at V and 4 bases at J, with 13 bases in the middle. This CDR3 comprises 14 residues. Germline V gene lookup returns CDR1 MNHEY and CDR2 SMNVEV (reference sequence). The CDR3 loop is CASSSQATGTEAFF. As DNA, the CDR3 is TGTGCCAGCAGTTCACAGGCCACGGGCACTGAAGCTTTCTTT.

The chain is built from TRBV29-1 and TRBJ1-5, with 7 bases lining up with TRBD1. The germline V gene encodes CDR1 SQVTM and CDR2 ANQGSEA. The CDR3 is made up of 13 amino acids. Unmatched junction bases numbered 3, after V lost 3 bases and J lost 4 bases. The CDR3 DNA reads TGCAGCGTTGAGGGGACAGCTAATCAGCCCCAGCATTTT. As protein: CSVEGTANQPQHF.

This chain links TRBV19 with TRBJ2-1; 7 nucleotides agree with TRBD1. The CDR3 runs 14 residues. The V segment lost 8 bases and the J segment 5 bases; nucleotides outside the gene matches: 9. The germline CDR1 and CDR2 sequences are LNHDA and SQIVND (reference sequence). The CDR3 is CASLDRLSNNEQFF. CDR3 nucleotide sequence: TGTGCCAGTCTGGACAGGCTGTCTAACAATGAGCAGTTCTTC.

The J gene is TRBJ2-3, the V gene TRBV4-1, with D tentatively TRBD1 or TRBD2 (6 bases each). Germline assignment: CDR1 MGHRA and CDR2 YSYEKL. V lost 0 bases, J lost 2 bases, and 15 bases lay in between. This CDR3 is 17 amino acids long. CDR3 in amino acids: CASSQEGGFRVTDTQYF. The CDR3 DNA follows: TGCGCCAGCAGCCAAGAAGGGGGGTTTCGGGTCACAGATACGCAGTATTTT.

The V call is TRBV12-3 or TRBV12-4, the J call TRBJ1-3; tentative D call: TRBD1 (6 bases). V was pared by 4 bases and J by 8 bases, with 9 bases between. The CDR3 contains 12 residues. CDR3 loop: CASSYRVDTIYF. In DNA, the CDR3 is TGTGCCAGCAGTTACAGGGTCGACACCATATATTTT.

The chain uses TRBV6-5 and TRBJ1-3; no definite D call. There are 13 residues in the CDR3. Germline V CDR1 and CDR2: MNHEY, SVGAGI. The V and J ends lost 6 bases and 4 bases respectively, with 10 bases between them. CDR3 DNA: TGTGCCAGCAGGGGCTTCGGGGGAAACACCATATATTTT. Its protein product is CASRGFGGNTIYF.

V and J are TRBV7-9 and TRBJ2-3; D remains unclear. From germline, CDR1 is SEHNR and CDR2 FQNEAQ (reference sequence). V dropped 1 base and J dropped 3 bases, with 5 bases sitting between them. The CDR3 length is 13 residues. CDR3 DNA sequence: TGTGCCAGCAGCTTAGTAGGTACAGATACGCAGTATTTT. Its protein is CASSLVGTDTQYF.

The chain combines TRBV19 with TRBJ1-2; no clear D. The CDR3 covers 16 residues. Germline CDR1 and CDR2: LNHDA and SQIVND (reference sequence). The CDR3 here is CASPGPPPRIVYGYTF. In nucleotides, the CDR3 is TGTGCATCGCCGGGTCCGCCTCCGAGAATTGTTTATGGCTACACCTTC.

V and J are TRBV10-1 and TRBJ2-3; the match to TRBD1 covers 8 bases. The CDR3 covers 14 residues. The trim removed 7 bases at V and 2 bases at J, leaving 5 bases unmatched. CDR1 WNHNN and CDR2 SYGVQD come from the germline V gene (reference sequence). This CDR3 is CASKDRVDTDTQYF. CDR3 bases: TGCGCCAGCAAGGACAGGGTAGACACAGATACGCAGTATTTT.

This clone was detected once. This chain links TRBV5-7 with TRBJ2-4; D may be TRBD1 (6 bases). TRBV5-7 is reported as an ORF; its role is uncertain. V dropped 5 bases and J dropped 0 bases, with 12 bases sitting between them. The CDR3 totals 15 residues. The CDR3 DNA reads TGTGCCAGCAGTCGACGGGACACAGCCAAAAACATTCAGTACTTC. Protein: CASSRRDTAKNIQYF.

The CDR3 is CASSLNRRTYEQYF. The CDR3 nucleotides are TGTGCCAGCAGCTTAAACCGGAGGACCTACGAGCAGTACTTC. This chain links TRBV7-8 with TRBJ2-7; possible D gene TRBD2, 5 bases. V lost 2 bases to trimming and J lost 2 bases, with 10 bases between them. The germline CDR1 and CDR2 sequences are SGHVS and FQNEAQ. CDR3 length: 14 amino acids.

This clone was seen only a few times. J is TRBJ2-7 and V is TRBV4-2; 9 bases are shared with TRBD2. Germline V gene sequence: CDR1 LGHNA, CDR2 YNFKEQ. The CDR3 runs to 16 residues. Unmatched junction bases numbered 10, after V lost 0 bases and J lost 7 bases. CDR3 DNA: TGTGCCAGCAGCCAAGAGCCTAGCGGGGATCTAGGGGAGCAGTACTTC. Protein: CASSQEPSGDLGEQYF.